This T cell receptor (beta chain) is drawn from a study of cytomegalovirus exposure and HLA in healthy donors (dated by TCRdb to 2016 to 2017). Context from the whole study: A later analysis indicated that the 100 to 150 validation repertoires were generated on the platform also employed for the 720 or so repertoires of the first cohort. The aim of the study was to test whether cataloging public T cell receptors could identify signatures of past pathogen exposure. Along with the roughly 670-subject first cohort, a separate validation cohort of more than 90 different subjects was used. To predict cytomegalovirus infection status, the study brought together high-throughput TCR immunosequencing, statistical association of individual TCRs with disease status, and machine learning.

V lost 9 bases and J lost 2 bases; the stretch between them is 13 bases long. Including the terminal cysteine and phenylalanine, the CDR3 comprises 14 residues. Only CDR3 DNA is held: 42 bases, read in frame from base 1. CDR1 is given as ENHRY and CDR2 as SYGVKD, both from the germline V gene. Results the study describes overall, beyond this receptor: The validation cohort had no HLA typing available for a later analysis, so co-occurrence within that cohort was assessed over all 130 or so repertoires. Cytomegalovirus status was reported to be diagnosed by the classifier with high specificity and sensitivity in both the original and validation cohorts. The study listed 150 to 200 TCR beta chains as associated with cytomegalovirus. In vitro tests confirmed that a few of the cytomegalovirus-associated TCR beta chains recognize cytomegalovirus antigens. In a later analysis, TCRs clustered in the first cohort were found to also tend to co-occur in the approximately 120 validation repertoires, with approximately 95% of cluster scores above 0. The authors suggested that the approach could potentially be generalized to other disease states and immunological phenotypes. Most TCR sequences were observed very rarely across donors, whereas some public TCRs were present in many individuals.

The library was built by means of the immunoSEQ multiplex PCR assay. The paper's data handling went like this. A statistical classification framework was built for diagnosing cytomegalovirus status from the catalog of TCR beta chain sequences. Here the immuneACCESS table is served through TCRdb, limited to in-frame sequences with V and J called. Missing clones are a known gap in these copies; in checked studies unresolved V genes cover under half, and the rest lacks a known reason. Clone size and the V and J calls come from that table; the DNA yielded D and trimming. The sample table holds 85,000 to 130,000 clones, of which around 90% were seen once. Together, the top ten hold more than 1.5% of the sample. Concerning this clone: Which antigen it targets is not known. Per-base quality was not reported, and no clone a single base away is much larger than it.

Donors formed part of the validation cohort, which comprised 120 subjects and was distinct from the first cohort of 670 or so subjects. The sequenced material came from PBMCs. The sequence is built from TRBV10-3 and TRBJ2-2; perhaps TRBD1 is the D gene, with 5 bases matching. This TCR was sampled from a woman aged 18 to 35 in good health and CMV-seropositive. This receptor has the CDR3 CAISDSFNTGELFF. The nucleotide sequence is TGTGCCATTTCCGACAGTTTCAACACCGGGGAGCTGTTTTTT.